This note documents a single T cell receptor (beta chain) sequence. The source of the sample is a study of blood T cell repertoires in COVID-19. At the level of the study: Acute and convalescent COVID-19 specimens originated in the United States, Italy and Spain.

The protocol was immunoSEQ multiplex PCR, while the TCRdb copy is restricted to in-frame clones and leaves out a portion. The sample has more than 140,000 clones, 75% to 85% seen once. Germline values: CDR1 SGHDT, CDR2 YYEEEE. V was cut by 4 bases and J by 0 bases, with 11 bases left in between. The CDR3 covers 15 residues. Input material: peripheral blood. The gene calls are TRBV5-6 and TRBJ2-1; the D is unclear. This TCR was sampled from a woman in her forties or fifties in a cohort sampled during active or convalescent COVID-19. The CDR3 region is CASSPVQSSYNEQFF. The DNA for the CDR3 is TGTGCCAGCAGCCCGGTACAGAGCTCCTACAATGAGCAGTTCTTC.